The clone carrying this T cell receptor (beta chain) was picked up a small number of times. TCRdb fed the RT-PCR reads into MiXCR, producing one record per CDR3 protein. The repertoire has about 400,000 distinct CDR3 sequences, 16% of them found once; the top ten carry around 7.2%. The J segment lost 1 base and the V segment lost 4 bases, leaving 8 bases of the junction unmatched. Looked up from germline, CDR1 is MGHRA and CDR2 is YSYEKL. This CDR3 is built from 16 residues. The sample is drawn from a study of patients and donors after allogeneic stem cell transplantation. The chain carries TRBV4-1 and TRBJ2-5; 8 bases align to TRBD2. The sequence came from a human donor who was either an allogeneic HSCT recipient or a stem cell or donor lymphocyte infusion donor (not recorded which). It is not recorded whose cells these are; they may come from a transplant donor. Input material: blood, either unsorted or a sorted T cell fraction (not recorded which). CDR3 in amino acids: CASSLFGTRAQETQYF. The CDR3 DNA is TGCGCCAGCAGCCTGTTCGGGACTAGAGCCCAAGAGACCCAGTACTTC.